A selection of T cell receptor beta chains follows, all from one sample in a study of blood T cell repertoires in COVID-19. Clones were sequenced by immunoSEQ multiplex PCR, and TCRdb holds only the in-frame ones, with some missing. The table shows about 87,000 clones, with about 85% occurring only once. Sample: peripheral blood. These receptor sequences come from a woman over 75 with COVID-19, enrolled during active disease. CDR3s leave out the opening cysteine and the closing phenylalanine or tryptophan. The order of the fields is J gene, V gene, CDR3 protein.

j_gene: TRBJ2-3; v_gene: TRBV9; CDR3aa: ASSVGRGLASDTQY
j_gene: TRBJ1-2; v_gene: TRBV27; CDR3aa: ASSYRGGSGYT
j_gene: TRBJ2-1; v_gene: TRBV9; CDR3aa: ASSVVSGQGYNEQF
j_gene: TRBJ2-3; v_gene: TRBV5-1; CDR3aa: ASSPTTGWAQY
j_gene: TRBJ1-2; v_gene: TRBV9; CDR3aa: ASSDRTDNYGYT
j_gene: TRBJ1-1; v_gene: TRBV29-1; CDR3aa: SVTYRDGEAF
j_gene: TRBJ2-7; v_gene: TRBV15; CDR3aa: AENRGIYEQY
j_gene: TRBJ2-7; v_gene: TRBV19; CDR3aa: ASSQRTGGEQY
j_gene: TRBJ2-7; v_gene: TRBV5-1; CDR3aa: ASSFFGGGSYKQY
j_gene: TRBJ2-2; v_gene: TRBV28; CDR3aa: ASSLGQGITGELF
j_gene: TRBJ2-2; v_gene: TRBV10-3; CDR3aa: AISDGQGRTGELF
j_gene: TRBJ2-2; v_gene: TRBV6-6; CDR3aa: ASSMGQGELF
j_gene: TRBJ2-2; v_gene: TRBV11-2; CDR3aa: ASWPSVGGAVTGELF
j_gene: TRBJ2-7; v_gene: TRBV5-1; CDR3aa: ASRSTFKRHEQY
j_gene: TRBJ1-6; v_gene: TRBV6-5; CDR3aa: ASRGSSYNSPLH
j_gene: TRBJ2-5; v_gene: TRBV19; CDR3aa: ASSIALGAETQY
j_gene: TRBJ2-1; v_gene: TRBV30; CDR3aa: AWSVQAGINEQF
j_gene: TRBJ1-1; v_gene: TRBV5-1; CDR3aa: ASSFGGDTEAF
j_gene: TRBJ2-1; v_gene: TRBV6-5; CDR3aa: ASSSFSEQF
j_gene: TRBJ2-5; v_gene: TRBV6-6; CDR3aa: ASSGTMETQY
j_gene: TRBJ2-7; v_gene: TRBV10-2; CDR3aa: ASSSSGSPRYEQY
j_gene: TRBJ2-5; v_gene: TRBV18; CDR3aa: ASSPSRGRKETQY
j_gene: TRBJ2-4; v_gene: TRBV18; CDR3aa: ASSPPGQGPKNIQY
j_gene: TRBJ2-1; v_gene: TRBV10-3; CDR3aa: AISWTSGHNEQF
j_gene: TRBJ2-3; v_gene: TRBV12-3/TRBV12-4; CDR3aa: ASSFTGTDTQY
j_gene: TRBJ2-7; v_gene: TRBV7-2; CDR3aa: ASSLFQQGASEQY
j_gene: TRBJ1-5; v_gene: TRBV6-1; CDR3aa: ASSERGRGDQPQH
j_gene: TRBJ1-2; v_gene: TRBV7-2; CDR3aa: ASSLYYGYT
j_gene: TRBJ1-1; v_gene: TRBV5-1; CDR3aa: ASSFGGAYTEAF